This T cell receptor beta chain is drawn from a study of T cells in localized non-small cell lung cancer. Method: immunoSEQ multiplex PCR; TCRdb's copy keeps in-frame clones and lacks some. The sample lists over 1,000 clones, roughly 30% occurring once. Notes on the study in general: There were a median roughly 60 of the top 100 tumor clones appearing in adjacent lung.

This clone has just a few counts. Its antigen is currently unknown. CDR1 SGDLS and CDR2 YYNGEE come from the germline V gene. V shed 4 bases and J 0 bases; nucleotides not matched to a gene: 6. The CDR3 loop spans 15 amino acids. The sample was normal lung tissue next to the tumor, taken before any cancer treatment. The chain links TRBV9 to TRBJ1-1; 7 positions agree with TRBD1. The TCR was taken from a man aged 40 to 70 with stage I squamous cell lung carcinoma. The CDR3 reads CASSPGQFMNTEAFF. The DNA of the CDR3 is TGTGCCAGCAGCCCGGGACAGTTCATGAACACTGAAGCTTTCTTT.